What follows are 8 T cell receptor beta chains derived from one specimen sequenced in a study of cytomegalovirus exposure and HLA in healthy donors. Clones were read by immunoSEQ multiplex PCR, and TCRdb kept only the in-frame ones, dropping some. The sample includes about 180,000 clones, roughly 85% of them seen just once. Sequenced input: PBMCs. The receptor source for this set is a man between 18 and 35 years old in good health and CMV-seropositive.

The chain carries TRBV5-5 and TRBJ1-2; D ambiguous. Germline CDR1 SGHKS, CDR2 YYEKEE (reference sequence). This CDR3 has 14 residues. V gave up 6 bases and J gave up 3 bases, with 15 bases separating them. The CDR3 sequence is CASNNPPSYYGYTF. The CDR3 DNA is TGTGCCAGCAACAACCCCCCGTCCTACTATGGCTACACCTTC.

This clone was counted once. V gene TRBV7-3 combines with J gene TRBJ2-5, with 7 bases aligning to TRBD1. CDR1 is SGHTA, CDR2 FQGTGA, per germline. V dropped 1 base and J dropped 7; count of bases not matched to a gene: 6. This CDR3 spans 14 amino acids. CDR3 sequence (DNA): TGTGCCAGCAGCTTAAAGGGACAGCCGGGGACCCAGTACTTC. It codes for CASSLKGQPGTQYF.

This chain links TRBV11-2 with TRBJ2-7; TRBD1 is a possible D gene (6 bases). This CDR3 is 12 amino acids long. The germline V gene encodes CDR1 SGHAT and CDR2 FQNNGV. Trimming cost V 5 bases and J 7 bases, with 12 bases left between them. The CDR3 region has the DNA TGTGCCAGCAGCCTGGGGGCTGGGGAGCAGTACTTC. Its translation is CASSLGAGEQYF.

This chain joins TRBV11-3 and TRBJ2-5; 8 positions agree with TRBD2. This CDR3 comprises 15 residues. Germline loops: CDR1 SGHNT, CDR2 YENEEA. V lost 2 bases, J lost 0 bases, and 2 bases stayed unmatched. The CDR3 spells CASSLILADQETQYF. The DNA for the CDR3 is TGTGCCAGCAGCTTAATACTAGCGGACCAAGAGACCCAGTACTTC.

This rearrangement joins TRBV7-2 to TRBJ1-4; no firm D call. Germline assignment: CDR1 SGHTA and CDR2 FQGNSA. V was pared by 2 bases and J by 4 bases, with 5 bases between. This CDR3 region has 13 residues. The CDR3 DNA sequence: TGTGCCAGCAGCTTACTCCGTAATGAAAAACTGTTTTTT. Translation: CASSLLRNEKLFF.

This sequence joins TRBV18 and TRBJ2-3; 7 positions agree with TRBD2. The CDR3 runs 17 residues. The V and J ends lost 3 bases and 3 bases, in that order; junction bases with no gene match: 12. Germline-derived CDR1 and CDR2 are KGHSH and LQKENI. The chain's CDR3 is CASSPQGVAGVTDTQYF. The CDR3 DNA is TGTGCCAGCTCACCTCAAGGAGTGGCGGGGGTTACAGATACGCAGTATTTT.

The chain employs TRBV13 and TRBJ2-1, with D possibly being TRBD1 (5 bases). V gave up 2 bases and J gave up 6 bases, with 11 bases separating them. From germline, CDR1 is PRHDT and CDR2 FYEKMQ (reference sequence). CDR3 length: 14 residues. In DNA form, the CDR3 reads TGTGCCAGCAGCTTATTCCAGGGTTCCAATGAGCAGTTCTTC. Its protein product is CASSLFQGSNEQFF.

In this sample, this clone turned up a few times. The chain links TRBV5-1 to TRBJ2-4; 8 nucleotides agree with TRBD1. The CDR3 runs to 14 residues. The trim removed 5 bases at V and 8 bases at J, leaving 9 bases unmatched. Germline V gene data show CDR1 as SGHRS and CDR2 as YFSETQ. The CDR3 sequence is CASSSDRQGYIQYF. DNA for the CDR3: TGCGCCAGCAGTTCAGATCGACAGGGGTACATTCAGTACTTC.